One and the same sample provided the 11 T cell receptor beta chains below, sequenced in a study of T cell changes during pregnancy in multiple sclerosis. Data came from immunoSEQ multiplex PCR; TCRdb stores just in-frame clones and leaves some out. The repertoire holds under 70,000 clones, approximately 91% seen once, with approximately 1.2% in the top ten. Specimen: peripheral blood, collected in the second trimester of pregnancy. Every receptor here comes from a female donor with multiple sclerosis, enrolled in a pregnancy study.

The J gene is TRBJ2-5, the V gene TRBV28, with 11 bases matching TRBD2. CDR1 is MDHEN and CDR2 is SYDVKM in the germline V gene. V shed 3 bases, J shed 4 bases, and the junction held 7 bases outside the gene matches. CDR3 size: 16 residues. The CDR3, as DNA: TGTGCCAGCAGTTTCGCGACTAGCGGGGTGACAGAGACCCAGTACTTC. Amino acid sequence: CASSFATSGVTETQYF. Variable domain in full (rest from reference TRBV28 and TRBJ2-5): DVKVTQSSRYLVKRTGEKVFLECVQDMDHENMFWYRQDPGLGLRLIYFSYDVKMKEKGDIPEGYSVSREKKERFSLILESASTNQTSMYLCASSFATSGVTETQYFGPGTRLLVL.

The J gene is TRBJ1-1, the V gene TRBV30; 7 nucleotides align to TRBD1. This CDR3 has 13 amino acids. Per germline, CDR1 GTSNPN and CDR2 SVGIG (reference sequence). The junction had 1 base not matched to a gene; V was cut back by 0 bases and J by 3 bases. The CDR3 spells CAWSVDRDTEAFF. CDR3 sequence (DNA): TGTGCCTGGAGTGTTGACAGGGACACTGAAGCTTTCTTT.

This chain links TRBV9 with TRBJ1-2; no clear D. The CDR3 totals 14 residues. The V gene lost 2 bases and the J gene lost 7 bases, with 15 bases spanning the gap. Germline V gene data show CDR1 as SGDLS and CDR2 as YYNGEE. The DNA of the CDR3 is TGTGCCAGCAGCGTTATGGCAGGCGTGCCTGGCTACACCTTC. Amino acids: CASSVMAGVPGYTF.

This chain uses TRBV4-1 with TRBJ2-7; 7 bases agree with TRBD1. CDR1 MGHRA and CDR2 YSYEKL come from the germline V gene. The junction had 10 bases not matched to a gene; V was cut back by 2 bases and J by 3 bases. This CDR3 is 16 amino acids long. The CDR3 spells CASSQQGNRGLYEQYF. The CDR3 nucleotides are TGCGCCAGCAGCCAACAAGGAAACAGGGGCCTCTACGAGCAGTACTTC.

The gene calls are TRBV6-5 and TRBJ1-5; 8 bases match TRBD1. CDR1 MNHEY and CDR2 SVGAGI come from the germline V gene. The length of the CDR3 is 14 residues. J lost 5 bases, V lost 5 bases, and 5 bases had no gene match. This chain's CDR3 is CASSQDRVYQPQHF. The CDR3, as DNA: TGTGCCAGCAGTCAGGACAGGGTCTATCAGCCCCAGCATTTT.

V is TRBV15 and J is TRBJ1-6; tentatively, D is TRBD1 (6 bases). In germline, CDR1 is LNHNV, CDR2 YYDKDF (reference sequence). CDR3 size: 14 residues. V was trimmed by 1 base and J by 12 bases, leaving 13 bases between them. In DNA form, the CDR3 reads TGTGCCACCAGCAGAGCGGAAGGGGGTAAACCCCTCCACTTT. Amino acid sequence: CATSRAEGGKPLHF. Using reference TRBV15 and TRBJ1-6 for the parts outside the CDR3, the full variable domain is DAMVIQNPRYQVTQFGKPVTLSCSQTLNHNVMYWYQQKSSQAPKLLFHYYDKDFNNEADTPDNFQSRRPNTSFCFLDIRSPGLGDTAMYLCATSRAEGGKPLHFGNGTRLTVT.

The chain couples TRBV2 to TRBJ2-1, with 11 nucleotides matching TRBD1. Trimming removed 8 bases from V and 6 bases from J; junction bases left unmatched: 6. CDR1 SNHLY and CDR2 FYNNEI come from the germline V gene. The CDR3 loop spans 14 amino acids. The CDR3: CASGRDRGGNEQFF. The CDR3 DNA follows: TGTGCCAGCGGGAGGGACAGGGGGGGCAATGAGCAGTTCTTC.

The genes are TRBV9 and TRBJ2-3, with TRBD2 identical over 9 bases. The CDR3 contains 16 residues. CDR1 is SGDLS and CDR2 is YYNGEE in the germline V gene. V lost 5 bases and J lost 2; bases outside the gene matches: 9. The CDR3 spells CASSFSGGYYTDTQYF. DNA for the CDR3: TGTGCCAGCAGTTTTAGCGGGGGTTACTACACAGATACGCAGTATTTT.

The chain recombines TRBV7-3 with TRBJ1-6; the D gene is possibly TRBD1 (6 bases). CDR1 and CDR2 (germline): SGHTA, FQGTGA. The CDR3 is 15 amino acids. V was clipped by 5 bases and J by 8 bases, with 16 bases between them. CDR3 in amino acids: CASSTGQLGYSPLHF. CDR3 nucleotides: TGTGCCAGCAGCACCGGACAGCTAGGGTATTCACCCCTCCACTTT.

This sequence joins TRBV29-1 and TRBJ2-1, with D perhaps matching TRBD2 (5 bases). With 7 bases removed from V and 3 bases from J, the gap between germline ends came to 16 bases. The germline gives CDR1 SQVTM, CDR2 ANQGSEA. The CDR3 contains 14 residues. The CDR3 nucleotides read TGCAGCGCAATACTAGGAACCCTCTACAATGAGCAGTTCTTC. Amino acid sequence: CSAILGTLYNEQFF.

The rearrangement uses TRBV7-9 and TRBJ1-1, with D possibly being TRBD1 (5 bases). CDR3 length: 12 residues. The V end was cut by 2 bases, the J end by 11 bases, with 12 bases between. Germline V gene data show CDR1 as SEHNR and CDR2 as FQNEAQ (reference sequence). The CDR3 is CASSLIGWGAFF. In DNA form, the CDR3 reads TGTGCCAGCAGCTTAATAGGTTGGGGCGCTTTCTTT.